This T cell receptor (beta chain) was captured by sequencing in a study of regulatory T cells in long-lasting Graves disease. CDR1 is WNHNN, CDR2 SYGVQD, per germline (reference sequence). The CDR3 spans 13 residues. The time point here: newly diagnosed GD, antithyroid drugs for less than 3 months. The TCR library was made from RNA that had been extracted from PBMCs in TRIzol. Details on this clonotype: A read error may explain this, as a much larger clone is one base away.

The TCR beta library used iRepertoire HTBI primers with Arm-PCR amplification of CDR3. TCRdb redid the calling of the multiplex PCR reads with MiXCR, one entry per CDR3 protein. The sample consists of approximately 350,000 distinct CDR3 sequences, 15% to 20% of them appearing once. These data were likewise used in another study, on T cells in Graves' hyperthyroidism and ophthalmopathy.

V is TRBV10-1 and J is TRBJ2-2, with D possibly being TRBD2 (6 bases). The sample here was peripheral blood mononuclear cells (PBMCs), taken at new diagnosis, from a patient treated with antithyroid drugs. The TCR sequence derives from a woman under 30 with Graves disease. In nucleotides, the CDR3 is TGCGCCAGCAGTGAGTCGAGACCCGGGGGGCTGTTTTTT. This encodes CASSESRPGGLFF.